This TCR beta chain appears in the sequencing data of a study of T-cell reconstitution after alpha-beta-depleted transplantation in children listed by TCRdb under 2016. Context from the whole study: The study quantitatively tracked T-cell immune reconstitution after TCRalphabeta/CD19-depleted allogeneic hematopoietic cell transplantation in children using TCR repertoire profiling.

In regard to this clonotype: No antigen is known for it. No much larger clonotype is one base removed from it; base qualities were not supplied.

Receptors were amplified or captured by PCR. Sequencing was carried out with an Illumina HiSeq 2500. To normalize quantification of the TCRbeta repertoire, the TCR libraries were built with molecular barcoding that relied on unique molecular identifiers. The public reads were run again by TCRdb, first through fastp at Q25 and then through MiXCR, and only productive beta chains were kept. Each CDR3 protein appears once, grouped with its most common genes and DNA. Across this sample there are about 610,000 distinct CDR3 sequences, with more than 9% seen only once. The ten largest clones add up to around 4% of the sample. The germline V gene gives CDR1 as SGHTA and CDR2 as FQGNSA. V is clipped by 4 bases and J by 11 bases, and the sequence between their germline boundaries is 17 bases long. Including cysteine and phenylalanine, the CDR3 has 13 amino acids. CDR3 DNA only is kept here, 39 bases in frame from base 1.

The sequence was obtained from a human donor who donated a stem cell graft to a child with acute myeloid leukemia. The chain uses TRBV7-2 and TRBJ1-1; the D region possibly corresponds to TRBD1 (6 bases align). This specimen was PBMCs from the stem cell graft donor, taken from the stem cell graft. The DNA sequence follows: TGTGCCAGCAGCTCAACAGGGCTCCTGCGGGCTTTCTTT. Protein translation: CASSSTGLLRAFF.